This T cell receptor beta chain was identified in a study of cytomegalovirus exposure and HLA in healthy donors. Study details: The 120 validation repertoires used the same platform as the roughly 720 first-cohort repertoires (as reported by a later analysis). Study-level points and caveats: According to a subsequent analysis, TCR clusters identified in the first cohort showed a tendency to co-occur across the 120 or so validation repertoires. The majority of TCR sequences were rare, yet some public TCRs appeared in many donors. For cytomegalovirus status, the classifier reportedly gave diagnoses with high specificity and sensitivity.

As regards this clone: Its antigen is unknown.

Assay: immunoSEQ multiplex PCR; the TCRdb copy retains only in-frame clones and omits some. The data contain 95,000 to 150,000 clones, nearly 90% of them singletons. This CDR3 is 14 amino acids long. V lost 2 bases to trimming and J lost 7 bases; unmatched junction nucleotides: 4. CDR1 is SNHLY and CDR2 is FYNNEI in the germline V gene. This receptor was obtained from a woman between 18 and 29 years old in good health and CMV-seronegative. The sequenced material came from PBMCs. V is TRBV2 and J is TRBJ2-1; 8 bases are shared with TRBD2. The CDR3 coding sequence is TGTGCCAGCAGTGAATTAGCGGGGTCTAATGAGCAGTTCTTC. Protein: CASSELAGSNEQFF.